This T cell receptor (beta chain) is drawn from a study of T-cell memory formation after mild COVID-19. As for the study in general: The two donors had largely donor-specific TCR clusters. The study, taken as a whole, reports: The appearance of some responding clones in pre-infection memory suggested that cross-reactive memory joined. Mainly in CM and EM were contracting CD4+ clones; CD8+ were in EMRA.

This clonotype was recorded a few times. What it binds is unknown. Barcoded TCR alpha and TCR beta cDNA libraries with UMIs came from 5'RACE using constant-segment primers. TCRdb fed the 5' RACE reads into MiXCR, producing one record per CDR3 protein. The sample includes about half a million distinct CDR3 sequences, about 20% seen only once; the top ten take over 9%. Trimming removed 1 base from V and 2 bases from J, with 8 bases in between. In germline, CDR1 is KGHDR, CDR2 SFDVKD. The CDR3 loop spans 14 amino acids. Input material: PBMCs or a T cell subset sorted from them (not recorded which). The chain couples TRBV24-1 to TRBJ2-7; no reliable D call. This TCR came from an adult woman who had mild COVID-19 (a few samples of this study predate the infection). Cell type and time point are not known. The CDR3 region has the DNA TGTGCCACCAGTGATTTAACACCGCCCTACGAGCAGTACTTC. Amino acid sequence: CATSDLTPPYEQYF.